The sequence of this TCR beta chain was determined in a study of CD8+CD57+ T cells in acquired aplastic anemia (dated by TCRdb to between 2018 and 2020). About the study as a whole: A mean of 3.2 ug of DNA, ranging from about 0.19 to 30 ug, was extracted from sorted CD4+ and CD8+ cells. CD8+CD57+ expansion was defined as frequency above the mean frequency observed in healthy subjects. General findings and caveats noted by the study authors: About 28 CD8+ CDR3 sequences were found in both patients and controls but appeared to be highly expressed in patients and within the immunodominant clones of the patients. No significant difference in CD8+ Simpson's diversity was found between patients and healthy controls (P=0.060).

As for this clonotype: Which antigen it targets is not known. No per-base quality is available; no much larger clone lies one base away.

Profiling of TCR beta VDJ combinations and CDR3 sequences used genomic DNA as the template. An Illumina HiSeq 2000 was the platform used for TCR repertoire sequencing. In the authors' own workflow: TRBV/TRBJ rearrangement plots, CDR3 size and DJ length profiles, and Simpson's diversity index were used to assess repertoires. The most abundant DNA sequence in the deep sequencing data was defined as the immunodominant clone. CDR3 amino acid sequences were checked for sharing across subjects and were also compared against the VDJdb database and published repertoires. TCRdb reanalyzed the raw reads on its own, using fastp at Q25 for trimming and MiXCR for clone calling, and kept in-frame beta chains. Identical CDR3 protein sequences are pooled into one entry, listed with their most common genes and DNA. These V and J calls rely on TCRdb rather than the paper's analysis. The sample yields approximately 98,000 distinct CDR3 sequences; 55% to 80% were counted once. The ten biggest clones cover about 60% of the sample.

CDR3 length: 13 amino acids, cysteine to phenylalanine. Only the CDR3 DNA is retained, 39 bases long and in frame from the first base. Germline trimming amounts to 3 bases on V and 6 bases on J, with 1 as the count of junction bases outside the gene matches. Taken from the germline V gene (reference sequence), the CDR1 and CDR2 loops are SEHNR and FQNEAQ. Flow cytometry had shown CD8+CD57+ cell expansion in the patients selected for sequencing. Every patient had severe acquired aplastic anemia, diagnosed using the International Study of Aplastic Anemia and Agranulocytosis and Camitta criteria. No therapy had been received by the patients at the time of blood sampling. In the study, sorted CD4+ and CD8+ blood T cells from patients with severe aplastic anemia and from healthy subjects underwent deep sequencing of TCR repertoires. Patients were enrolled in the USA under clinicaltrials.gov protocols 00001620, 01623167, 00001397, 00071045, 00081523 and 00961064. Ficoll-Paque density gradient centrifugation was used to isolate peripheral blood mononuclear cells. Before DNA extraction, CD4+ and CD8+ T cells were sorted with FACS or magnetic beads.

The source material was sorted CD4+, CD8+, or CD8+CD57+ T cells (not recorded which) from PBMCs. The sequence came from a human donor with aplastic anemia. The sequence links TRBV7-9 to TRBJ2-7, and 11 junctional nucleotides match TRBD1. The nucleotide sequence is TGTGCCAGCAGCTTGGACAGGGGGCGCGAGCAGTACTTC. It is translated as CASSLDRGREQYF.